Each of the 4 T cell receptor beta chains below was sequenced from the same sample in a study of CXCR3-negative and CXCR3-positive naive CD8 T cells. The method, 5' RACE with UMI labels, was used to prepare the TRB cDNA libraries. TCRdb reanalyzed the 5' RACE reads, giving one entry per CDR3 protein sequence and no DNA. This sample's table reports 90,000 to 100,000 distinct CDR3 sequences. The sequenced sample consisted of naive CXCR3- CD8+ T cells from blood. Specified subset: CD45RO-CCR7+CD27+CD95- naive CD8+ T cells lacking CXCR3 (TNR3-). The receptors originated from a human donor in good health. Some clones in this sample may be carry-over from other donors' samples.

The CDR3 loop is CASSVPGTGDSYGYTF. This rearrangement joins TRBV19 to TRBJ1-2; TCRdb calls TRBD1, which cannot be checked without DNA. The CDR3 is 16 amino acids. CDR1 and CDR2 from the germline V gene are LNHDA and SQIVND (reference sequence). The whole variable domain, remainder taken from reference TRBV19 and TRBJ1-2, is DGGITQSPKYLFRKEGQNVTLSCEQNLNHDAMYWYRQDPGQGLRLIYYSQIVNDFQKGDIAEGYSVSREKKESFPLTVTSAQKNPTAFYLCASSVPGTGDSYGYTFGSGTRLTVV.

This chain uses TRBV9 with TRBJ2-7; TCRdb lists TRBD1, though no DNA is available to test this call. This CDR3 comprises 14 residues. Germline V gives CDR1 SGDLS, CDR2 YYNGEE. The CDR3 protein is CASSVDGTAYEQYF. The full variable domain, in which reference TRBV9 and TRBJ2-7 provide the parts outside the CDR3, is DSGVTQTPKHLITATGQRVTLRCSPRSGDLSVYWYQQSLDQGLQFLIQYYNGEERAKGNILERFSAQQFPDLHSELNLSSLELGDSALYFCASSVDGTAYEQYFGPGTRLTVT.

CDR3 in amino acids: CASRAGPGANEQFF. This sequence joins TRBV7-9 and TRBJ2-1; as DNA is missing, the TRBD2 call by TCRdb cannot be tested. The germline V gene encodes CDR1 SEHNR and CDR2 FQNEAQ (reference sequence). This CDR3 has 14 amino acids.

V gene TRBV27 combines with J gene TRBJ2-2; the TCRdb D gene call, TRBD1, has no DNA to confirm it. From germline, CDR1 is MNHEY and CDR2 SMNVEV (reference sequence). The CDR3 runs to 14 residues. The CDR3 here is CASQRTGDTGELFF.